Here is one T cell receptor (beta chain) with its context. The antigen is not known. The V end lost 1 base, the J end lost 5 bases, and 11 bases lay between the germline ends. CDR1 and CDR2 (germline): SEHNR, FQNEAQ (reference sequence). The CDR3 length is 15 residues. Sampling of blood occurred at baseline, cycle 4 day 1, and cycle 7 day 1. This record belongs to a study of OX40 agonist ivuxolimab in advanced cancers. Study results and limitations: Among patients with partial responses at 0.1-3.0 mg/kg, clonal expansion was among the lowest.

Using immunoSEQ multiplex PCR, the repertoire was profiled, and TCRdb retains in-frame clones only, with some absent. This table has 100,000 or so clones, 90% to 97% appearing once. This clonotype was obtained from an adult with an advanced solid tumor such as melanoma, head and neck, liver or kidney cancer. The chain links TRBV7-9 to TRBJ2-2; D may be TRBD2 (6 bases). The specimen was CD4+ or CD8+ T cells sorted from blood, collected in a trial of the OX40 agonist ivuxolimab. CDR3 nucleotides: TGTGCCAGCAGCTTAGACCCGGGAGCTACCGGGGAGCTGTTTTTT. It specifies CASSLDPGATGELFF.